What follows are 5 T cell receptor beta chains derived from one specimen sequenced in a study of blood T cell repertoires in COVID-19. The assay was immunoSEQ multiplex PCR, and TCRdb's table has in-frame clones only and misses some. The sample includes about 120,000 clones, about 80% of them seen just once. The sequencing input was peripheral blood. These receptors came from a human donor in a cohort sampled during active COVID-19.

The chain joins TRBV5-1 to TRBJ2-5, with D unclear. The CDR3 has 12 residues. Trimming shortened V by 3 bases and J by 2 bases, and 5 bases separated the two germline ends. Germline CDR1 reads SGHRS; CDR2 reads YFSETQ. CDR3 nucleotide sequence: TGCGCCAGCAGCTATTCGCAAGAGACCCAGTACTTC. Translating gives CASSYSQETQYF.

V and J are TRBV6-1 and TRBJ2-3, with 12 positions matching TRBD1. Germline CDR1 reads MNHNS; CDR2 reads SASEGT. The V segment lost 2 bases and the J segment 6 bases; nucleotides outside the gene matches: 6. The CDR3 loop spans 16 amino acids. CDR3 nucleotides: TGTGCCAGCAGTGAACGCGGGACAGGGGGCAGGGATACGCAGTATTTT. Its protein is CASSERGTGGRDTQYF.

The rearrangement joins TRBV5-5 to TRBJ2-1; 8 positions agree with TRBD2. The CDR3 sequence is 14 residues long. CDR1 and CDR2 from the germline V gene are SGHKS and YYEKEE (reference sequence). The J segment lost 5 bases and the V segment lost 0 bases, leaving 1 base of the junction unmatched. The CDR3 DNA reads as TGTGCCAGCAGCTTGGGACTAGCGAACAATGAGCAGTTCTTC. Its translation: CASSLGLANNEQFF.

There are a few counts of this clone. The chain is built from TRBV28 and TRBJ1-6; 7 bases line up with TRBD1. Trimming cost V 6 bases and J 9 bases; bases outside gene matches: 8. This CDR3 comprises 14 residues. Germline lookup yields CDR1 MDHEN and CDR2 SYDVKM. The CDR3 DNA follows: TGTGCCAGCAGGCCACAGGGGTTAAGTTCACCCCTCCACTTT. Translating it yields CASRPQGLSSPLHF.

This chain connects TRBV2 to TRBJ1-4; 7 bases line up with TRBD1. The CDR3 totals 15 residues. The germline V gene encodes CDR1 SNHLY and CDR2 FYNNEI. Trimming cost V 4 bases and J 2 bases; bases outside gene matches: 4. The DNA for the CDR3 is TGTGCCAGCAGTGGACAGGGAAGGACTAATGAAAAACTGTTTTTT. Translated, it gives CASSGQGRTNEKLFF.